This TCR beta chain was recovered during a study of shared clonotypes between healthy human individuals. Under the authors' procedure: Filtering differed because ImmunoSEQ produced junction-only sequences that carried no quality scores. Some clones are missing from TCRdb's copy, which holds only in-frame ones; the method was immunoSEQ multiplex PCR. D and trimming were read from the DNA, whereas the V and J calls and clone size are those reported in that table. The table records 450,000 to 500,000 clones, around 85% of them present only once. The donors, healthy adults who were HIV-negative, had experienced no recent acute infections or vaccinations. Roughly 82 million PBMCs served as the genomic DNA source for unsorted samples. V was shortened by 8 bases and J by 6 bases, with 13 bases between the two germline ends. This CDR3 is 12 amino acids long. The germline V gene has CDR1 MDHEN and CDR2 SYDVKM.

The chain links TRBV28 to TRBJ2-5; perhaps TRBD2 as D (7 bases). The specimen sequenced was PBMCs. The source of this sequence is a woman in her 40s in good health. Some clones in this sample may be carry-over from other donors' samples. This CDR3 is CASGGGRKTQYF. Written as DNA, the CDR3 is TGTGCCAGCGGGGGGGGGCGAAAGACCCAGTACTTC.